Presented here are 7 T cell receptor beta chains from one specimen sequenced in a study of molecular identifiers for immune sequencing clone quantification. TCRdb used MiXCR to reprocess the PCR reads, holding one entry per CDR3 protein. The sample has about 640,000 distinct CDR3 sequences, 15% to 20% seen once. Specimen: naive CD8+ T cells from blood, with Jurkat cell RNA spiked in. Subset given: FACS-sorted CD8+CD4-CCR7+CD45RA+ naive T cells. The receptor set was obtained from a human donor in good health. Some libraries in this study had Jurkat cell RNA spiked in.

On this clonotype: This clone may be a read error of a much larger clone one base away. This rearrangement joins TRBV21-1 to TRBJ1-3. TRBV21-1 is described as a pseudogene. CDR3 size: 19 residues. The CDR3 DNA follows: TGTGCCAGCAGGAGACATTTTGGTGCCGCCTCGCACCCTGGAAACACCATATATTTT. As protein: CASRRHFGAASHPGNTIYF.

This clonotype was counted at least ten times. The V and J genes are TRBV6-5 and TRBJ2-7; TRBD2 matches at 8 bases. J gave up 4 bases and V 0 bases, and 11 bases lay outside the gene matches. Germline V CDR1 and CDR2: MNHEY, SVGAGI. The CDR3 runs to 17 residues. The CDR3 loop is CASSYSTVGTSIYEQYF. As DNA, the CDR3 is TGTGCCAGCAGTTACTCAACGGTTGGGACTAGTATATACGAGCAGTACTTC.

V usage is TRBV12-3 or TRBV12-4 and J usage is TRBJ2-3; D is tentatively TRBD1 or TRBD2 (5 bases each). This CDR3 region has 15 residues. The V end was cut by 4 bases, the J end by 8 bases, with 19 bases between. CDR3 sequence reads: CASSYRDELSGTQYF. For the CDR3, the DNA is TGTGCCAGCAGTTACCGGGACGAATTGTCGGGTACGCAGTATTTT.

In its sample, this clonotype was seen many times. The CDR3, as DNA: TGTGCCAGCGCCGACGGACCCACCTACGAGCAGTACTTC. Residues: CASADGPTYEQYF. The genes are TRBV28 and TRBJ2-7; D not certain. The CDR3 is made up of 13 amino acids. The germline CDR1 and CDR2 sequences are MDHEN and SYDVKM. Trimming took 8 bases from V and 2 from J, leaving 13 bases between them.

Remarks on this clonotype: Since a much larger clone is just one base distant, this may be a read error. The chain employs TRBV12-3 or TRBV12-4 and TRBJ2-5; no firm D call. The CDR3 runs to 14 residues. V gave up 7 bases and J gave up 0 bases, with 12 bases separating them. The CDR3 DNA follows: TGTGCCAGCACCTTCCACCTTAACCAAGAGACCCAGTACTTC. It specifies CASTFHLNQETQYF.

This clonotype was counted at least ten times. This chain connects TRBV4-1 to TRBJ2-1, with 8 bases fitting TRBD1. This CDR3 is built from 14 residues. The trim removed 1 base at V and 10 bases at J, leaving 6 bases unmatched. Germline-derived CDR1 and CDR2 are MGHRA and YSYEKL. The CDR3 is CASSQVAGDREQFF. The CDR3 nucleotides read TGCGCCAGCAGCCAAGTTGCAGGGGACAGGGAGCAGTTCTTC.

This clonotype appeared many times. The chain has TRBV27 and TRBJ1-1; 10 bases fit TRBD1. V lost 8 bases and J lost 4; bases outside the gene matches: 7. Germline V gene data show CDR1 as MNHEY and CDR2 as SMNVEV (reference sequence). CDR3 length: 14 amino acids. The CDR3 protein is CASLTGGAGTEAFF. The CDR3 DNA follows: TGTGCCAGCCTGACAGGGGGCGCGGGCACTGAAGCTTTCTTT.